These T cell receptor beta chains were read from a single sample in a study of blood T cell repertoires in COVID-19. The data were produced by immunoSEQ multiplex PCR, yet TCRdb's version contains in-frame clones alone and is incomplete. Of about 190,000 clones in the sample, approximately 90% were seen once. Sequenced input: peripheral blood. These receptors all stem from a man aged 25-45 years with acute or convalescent COVID-19. Both conserved end residues are part of each CDR3. Each record gives: D gene, V gene, J gene, clone size, CDR3 DNA, CDR3 protein. A D gene is named only where the DNA matches it firmly. Only part of the rows carry a size: once, few, many, or a class if the clone is expanded.

.	TRBV24-1	TRBJ2-5	.	TGTGCCACCAGCCTCAGGGTTGGGAACCAAGAGACCCAGTACTTC	CATSLRVGNQETQYF
TRBD1	TRBV30	TRBJ1-2	.	TGTGCCTGGACGCAGACAGGGTCATTTTTTTCCTACACCTTC	CAWTQTGSFFSYTF
.	TRBV5-1	TRBJ2-3	.	TGCGCCAGCAGTGGACAGAACACAGATACGCAGTATTTT	CASSGQNTDTQYF
TRBD1	TRBV28	TRBJ1-6	.	TGTGCCAGCAGACCGGGACAGGGGAGTAATTCACCCCTCCACTTT	CASRPGQGSNSPLHF
.	TRBV5-6	TRBJ1-2	.	TGTGCCAGCAGCGCATATAGCTATGGCTACACCTTC	CASSAYSYGYTF
TRBD2	TRBV28	TRBJ2-7	.	TGTGCCAGCAGTCCAGGGACTAGCGAGTTACGCGAGCAGTACTTC	CASSPGTSELREQYF
TRBD2	TRBV4-1	TRBJ2-5	.	TGCGCCAGCAGCTTTCTAGCGGCTATCGAGACCCAGTACTTC	CASSFLAAIETQYF
TRBD1	TRBV7-8	TRBJ1-1	.	TGTGCCAGCAGCTTCGGGACAGGGCCTTCCGCTGAAGCTTTCTTT	CASSFGTGPSAEAFF
.	TRBV6-5	TRBJ2-7	.	TGTGCCAGCAGTTACCTTTGGGGGGAGGCCTACGAGCAGTACTTC	CASSYLWGEAYEQYF
TRBD1	TRBV28	TRBJ1-2	few	TGTGCCAGCAGTCAGGGGGCGCTTACCTATGGCTACACCTTC	CASSQGALTYGYTF
.	TRBV7-9	TRBJ1-5	.	TGTGCCAGCAGCTTAGACGGGGGTCAGCCCCAGCATTTT	CASSLDGGQPQHF
TRBD1	TRBV7-9	TRBJ1-2	.	TGTGCCAGCAGCGCTGACAGGGGAGGGTACTATGGCTACACCTTC	CASSADRGGYYGYTF
.	TRBV5-1	TRBJ1-2	.	TGCGCCAGCAGCTTGGACGCAGGGTCGTATGGCTACACCTTC	CASSLDAGSYGYTF
TRBD2	TRBV11-1	TRBJ2-5	once	TGTGCCAGCAGCCCCACGACTAGCGGGGGGCAAGAGACCCAGTACTTC	CASSPTTSGGQETQYF
TRBD1	TRBV7-9	TRBJ1-1	.	TGTGCCAGCCTTAGGACAGGGGGCTCGCCTGAAGCTTTCTTT	CASLRTGGSPEAFF
TRBD1	TRBV9	TRBJ2-4	.	TGTGCCAGCAGCGCCAGACAGGGGGGAAACATTCAGTACTTC	CASSARQGGNIQYF
.	TRBV6-5	TRBJ1-1	.	TGTGCCAGCAGTTACTCGACTGGCAGCAAAGCTTTCTTT	CASSYSTGSKAFF
.	TRBV2	TRBJ1-2	.	TGTGCCAGCAGATATCAACAGGGACATGGCTACACCTTC	CASRYQQGHGYTF
.	TRBV19	TRBJ1-1	.	TGTGCCAGTATCGAGTACACTGAAGCTTTCTTT	CASIEYTEAFF
.	TRBV7-9	TRBJ1-2	once	TGTGCCAGCAGCTTGCCGGCTGGGGGCAACTATGGCTACACCTTC	CASSLPAGGNYGYTF
.	TRBV28	TRBJ1-1	.	TGTGCCAGCAGTTTGACTCAGGGTAGGAAAGCTTTCTTT	CASSLTQGRKAFF
.	TRBV6-4	TRBJ2-2	.	TGTGCCAGCAGTGTTACAGGGATGAGGGTTAACACCGGGGAGCTGTTTTTT	CASSVTGMRVNTGELFF
.	TRBV9	TRBJ1-6	.	TGTGCCAGCAGCGTAGCTGCCAGGGGAGTCACCTCACCCCTCCACTTT	CASSVAARGVTSPLHF
.	TRBV19	TRBJ1-3	.	TGTGCCAGTAGTATAGGGACAAGGAACTCTGGAAACACCATATATTTT	CASSIGTRNSGNTIYF
.	TRBV7-2	TRBJ2-1	.	TGTGCCAGCAGCTTAGCCGGCAGGGTGCAGTTCTTC	CASSLAGRVQFF
TRBD2	TRBV7-3	TRBJ2-1	.	TGTGCCAGCAGCTGGGATAGCGGGAGGGGCAATGAGCAGTTCTTC	CASSWDSGRGNEQFF
TRBD1	TRBV28	TRBJ1-5	.	TGTGCCAGCAGTTTGATGAGGGGGCCTGGTCGCCAGCCCCAGCATTTT	CASSLMRGPGRQPQHF
TRBD2	TRBV7-3	TRBJ2-3	.	TGTGCCAGCAGCCCTACTAGCGTCCACACAGATACGCAGTATTTT	CASSPTSVHTDTQYF
TRBD1	TRBV6-5	TRBJ2-7	.	TGTGCCAGCAGTTACTCGAACAGGGGATCATCCGAGCAGTACTTC	CASSYSNRGSSEQYF
TRBD1	TRBV28	TRBJ1-2	once	TGTGCCAGCAGTTTGCGACAGGGCAGCTATGGCTACACCTTC	CASSLRQGSYGYTF
TRBD2	TRBV28	TRBJ2-7	few	TGTGCCAGCAGTGTATTAGTAGCGGGGCATTACGAGCAGTACTTC	CASSVLVAGHYEQYF
.	TRBV2	TRBJ2-2	.	TGTGCCAGCAGCACAACGATCGGGGAGCTGTTTTTT	CASSTTIGELFF